This T cell receptor beta chain comes out of a study of cytomegalovirus exposure and HLA in healthy donors (dated by TCRdb to about 2017). With regard to the full study: According to an earlier analysis of several hundred of the donors, 150 million to 200 million T cells yielded 117 million unique TCR beta sequences and about 300 Gb of sequence data. An early release covering about 600 HLA-typed donors comprised roughly 300 gigabases of sequencing data and around 85 million unique TCR sequences. Of the approximately 400 genotyped donors, less than 90% were placed in the genetic ancestry cluster associated with self-reported Caucasian donors. The study aimed to test whether signatures of past pathogen exposure could be identified by cataloging public T cell receptors. The T cell repertoires of some 670 subjects were profiled by immunosequencing and related to cytomegalovirus serostatus. Along with the roughly 670-subject first cohort, a separate validation cohort of over a hundred different subjects was used. To predict cytomegalovirus infection status, the study combined high-throughput TCR immunosequencing, statistical association of individual TCRs with disease status, and machine learning. To study patterns of TCR occurrence, a later analysis re-analyzed previously published TCR beta repertoires from around 700 donors and added high-resolution HLA genotyping. Rather than drawing on any new phenotypic data, the later analysis identified candidate immune exposures from TCR beta sequences and the way those sequences occurred across donors. In an earlier analysis of around 540 of the donors, high-throughput TCR beta sequencing was used to judge whether each TCR beta V gene segment behaved as functional or pseudogenic. Alongside the repertoire data, information on donor age, sex, ethnicity and CMV serostatus was compiled. A later genetic analysis used genome-wide SNP genotypes for about 65% of the 666 donors, treating that subset as a discovery cohort. Every discovery cohort repertoire had been produced on one sequencing platform. Both class I and class II loci were covered by HLA typing, at four-digit resolution. Typing coverage differed by locus: A, B, C, DRB1 and DQB1 were typed in about 620-640 donors, DQA1 in approximately 520, DPA1 in around 580, and DPB1 in 400 to 480. Several DR-DQ haplotypes were treated as single units for association and clustering because of strong linkage in the cohort. Among about 400 genotyped donors of the cohort, an average of approximately 200,000 unique TCR beta nucleotide sequences was sequenced per donor, of which about 18% were non-productive.

What the study reported, not specific to this receptor: The study gave a list of about 150 TCR beta chains associated with cytomegalovirus. A later genetic analysis associated a missense DCLRE1C variant with V-gene and J-gene trimming of TCR beta chains, and an independent cohort replicated the association. Some IMGT-functional V segments, including TRBV6-2 and TRBV6-3, could not be told apart with the 87-base-pair reads, so those segments were excluded. Most TCR sequences were seen in very few donors, while some public TCRs were found in many individuals. Assigning TCR associations to individual alleles was difficult when HLA alleles, especially DR and DQ, strongly co-occurred. Immune exposure information for the cohort was limited to CMV serostatus. Compared with equally common non-associated chains, HLA-associated TCR beta chains in a later analysis were more clonally expanded and had lower generation probabilities. Because HLA typing was missing for some donors at each locus, association tests included only the typed subset. In a later analysis, most CMV-associated TCR beta chains were found to appear HLA-restricted, with HLA associations seemingly driven largely by CMV exposure. According to a later genetic analysis, donors in an Asian-associated ancestry cluster had fewer N-insertions in productive TCRs than the approximately 710-donor mean. Three of the identified cytomegalovirus-associated TCR beta chains were confirmed in vitro to be specific for cytomegalovirus antigens. A further reported finding was that TCR beta sequences accurately predicted the HLA-A and HLA-B alleles for most subjects in the first cohort. According to a later analysis, TCR association rates differed among HLA loci, with DRB1 alleles showing the most associated TCRs and HLA-C alleles showing the fewest. The classifier was reported to diagnose cytomegalovirus status with high specificity and sensitivity in both the original cohort and the validation cohort. In a later analysis, 16,951 TCR beta sequences were associated with specific HLA alleles at a false discovery rate of 0.05. The authors suggested that the approach could potentially be extended to other disease states and immunological phenotypes. The sequencing pipeline was judged likely to have produced a cluster of highly shared sequence variants as a technical artifact. The earlier analysis of 587 of the donors excluded 15 to 20 rarely observed V segments, including chromosome 9 orphons, because counts were too low. Sequencing depth was assumed to be roughly uniform across donors in the presence/absence analyses, though that assumption may not hold. According to a later analysis, parvovirus B19, influenza, CMV and Epstein-Barr virus appeared linked to several top co-occurrence clusters. Correlated functional status among segregating V segments might reflect linkage disequilibrium, but an unknown experimental factor could not be ruled out. In this cohort, only TCR beta chains were sequenced, and detectable features were limited by the absence of alpha or paired-chain data. Broadly in line with IMGT annotations, most TCR beta V segments showed up in productive rearrangements about 87% or about 30% of the time in an earlier analysis of approximately 640 of the donors.

Concerning this clone itself: The target of this receptor is not known. The sample holds no much larger clone one base away, and base qualities are not on file.

Trimming leaves V shorter by 7 bases and J shorter by 1 base, with the junction holding 4 bases beyond the gene matches. CDR1 and CDR2 are read off the germline V gene as SGHRS and YFSETQ. The cysteine opens and the phenylalanine closes a CDR3 of 13 amino acids. Left in the record is the CDR3 DNA by itself, 39 bases read in frame from the first base. Receptor amplification or capture employed the immunoSEQ multiplex PCR assay. For the multiplex PCR, a mixture combining 60 forward primers for TCR Vbeta segments and 13 reverse primers for TCR Jbeta segments was used. Amplification of the CDR3 region of rearranged TCR beta genes was performed with a multiplex PCR assay on genomic DNA. The Illumina HiSeq System was used to sequence the amplified TCR beta libraries as 87-base-pair reads. As for how the authors treated the data: Across the 500 to 700 repertoires, a later analysis counted 78 million or so unique TCR beta chains, roughly 11 million of which were shared by at least two donors. Raw reads were error-corrected and collapsed into unique sequences by a nearest-neighbor algorithm in which closely related sequences were merged to remove PCR and sequencing errors. CDR3 sequences were aligned to IMGT reference sequences to assign V, D and J gene segments. For a sequence to be retained, a match of at least six nucleotides was required to both a V gene segment and a J gene segment. A rearrangement was called productive if the CDR3 had no stop codons and remained in frame with V and J, and every other rearrangement was called non-productive. Following IMGT convention, CDR3 was defined as the stretch from the second conserved V-encoded cysteine to the conserved J-encoded phenylalanine. The earlier analysis of about 530 of the donors excluded any sequence lacking an unambiguous match to a single V gene segment. In an earlier analysis of some 590 of the donors, V segments were called functional above 56.7% productive rearrangements and were called segregating when the between-donor standard deviation exceeded 5%. A statistical classification framework was built for diagnosing cytomegalovirus status from the catalog of TCR beta chain sequences. A later analysis assigned V and J genes by comparing TCR nucleotide sequences with IMGT/GENE-DB human TR gene sequences. Using the TCRdist pipeline, a later analysis assigned CDR3 sequences along with most-parsimonious VDJ recombination scenarios. In a later analysis, each TCR beta chain was defined by its CDR3 amino acid sequence together with its V-gene family, and reads lacking a unique V-gene family were excluded. As a way to deal with suspected cross-contamination and a sequencing artifact, a later analysis dropped 450 to 600 nucleotide sequences that were highly shared and had low generation probability. In a later analysis, a clonal expansion index was calculated for each public chain from normalized within-repertoire ranks of inferred template counts. In a later analysis, generation probabilities were computed with a VDJ recombination model fitted to out-of-frame rearrangements, and the resulting probabilities were checked against IGoR. In a later analysis, hypergeometric tests were used to score TCR-TCR, TCR-HLA and TCR-CMV co-occurrence, with a repertoire-size bias correction applied to TCR pairs. To estimate false discovery rates, a later analysis permuted the HLA or CMV assignments 20 times. In a later analysis, co-occurring TCRs were grouped using DBSCAN, with TCRdist sequence similarity added in when clustering inside HLA-allele-positive subsets. For co-occurrence clustering, repertoires with fewer than 30,000 or more than 120,000 public chains were excluded, along with a handful of repertoires with anomalous nucleotide sharing. TCRdb provides this immuneACCESS table in a form limited to in-frame rearrangements. Some clones are lacking; in checked studies, under half of them reflect an unresolved V gene, and why the rest are absent is not known. V and J calls plus clone size are reproduced from that table; the DNA served to infer D and trimming. For this sample there are about 130,000 clones; 74% appear just once. The leading ten clones occupy about 4.4% of the sample.

In total, just over 650 healthy bone marrow donors made up the cohort. At the time of sampling, every cohort member was nominally healthy, though immune exposures that went unrecorded were likely present. The donor tested CMV seropositive, placing the donor among the 250 to 350 seropositive members of the cohort. Every donor gave a peripheral blood sample, and the peripheral blood mononuclear cells from that sample were used for TCR beta sequencing. Genomic DNA extraction from the blood cell samples was performed with the Qiagen DNeasy Blood Extraction Kit. The sequence was collected from a woman between 50 and 59 years old in good health and CMV-seropositive. The material sequenced was PBMCs. This sequence uses TRBV5-1 and TRBJ2-5, with TRBD2 identical over 7 junction bases. Read as DNA, the sequence is TGCGCCAGCGGGCGGGGGTCCCAAGAGACCCAGTACTTC. Its product reads: CASGRGSQETQYF.